This T cell receptor (beta chain) is from a study of OX40 agonist ivuxolimab in advanced cancers. TCRdb keeps only in-frame clones here, not all; method: immunoSEQ multiplex PCR. In the table there are 65,000 to 75,000 clones, about 85% of which are singletons. Germline lookup yields CDR1 MGHRA and CDR2 YSYEKL. The CDR3 runs to 16 residues. With 0 bases clipped from V and 16 bases from J, the junction kept 11 bases outside the gene matches. This TCR came from an adult with an advanced solid tumor such as melanoma, head and neck, liver or kidney cancer. The material sequenced was CD4+ or CD8+ T cells sorted from blood, taken in a trial of the OX40 agonist ivuxolimab. The chain employs TRBV4-1 and TRBJ2-1, with 14 positions matching TRBD2. The CDR3 loop is CASSQDRGLAGEVRFF. CDR3 DNA sequence: TGCGCCAGCAGCCAAGATAGGGGACTAGCGGGAGAGGTGAGATTCTTC.